This T cell receptor beta chain was recorded in a study of T-cell reconstitution after alpha-beta-depleted transplantation in children. Trimming left V 1 base short and J 0 bases short, with 5 bases between. Germline-derived CDR1 and CDR2 are LNHNV and YYDKDF (reference sequence). The CDR3 covers 14 residues. General study results and limits: In patients about two months after transplant, alpha-beta T cells reportedly arose from several hundred expanded graft clones. Once a year had passed after transplant, T-cell counts and diversity came mostly from newly produced T cells. The high TCRbeta diversity at day 60 in some patients came from surviving recipient T cells and thymic progenitors.

Unique molecular identifiers were used to barcode this TCRbeta library. TCRdb re-derived calls from the PCR reads in MiXCR, one entry per CDR3 protein. The sample consists of 700,000 or so distinct CDR3 sequences, about an eighth of them appearing once. This clonotype was detected only a few times. Its antigen is still unknown. The TCR was taken from a girl aged 2 to 10 with congenital amegakaryocytic thrombocytopenia, due to receive a stem cell transplant. The V and J genes are TRBV15 and TRBJ2-3, with D hard to call. This material consisted of PBMCs, taken before TCRalphabeta/CD19-depleted stem cell transplant. In DNA form, the CDR3 reads TGTGCCACCAGCAGAGGTTGGAGCACAGATACGCAGTATTTT. Its translation: CATSRGWSTDTQYF.